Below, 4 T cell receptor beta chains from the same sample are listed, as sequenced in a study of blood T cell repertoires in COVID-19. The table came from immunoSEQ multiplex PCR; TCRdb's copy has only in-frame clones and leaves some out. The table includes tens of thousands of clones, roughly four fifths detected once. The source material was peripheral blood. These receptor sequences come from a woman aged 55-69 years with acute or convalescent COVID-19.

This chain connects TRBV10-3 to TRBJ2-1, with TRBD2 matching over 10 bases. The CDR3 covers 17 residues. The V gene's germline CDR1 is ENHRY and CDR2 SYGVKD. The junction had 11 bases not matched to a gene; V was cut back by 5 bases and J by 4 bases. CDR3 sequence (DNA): TGTGCCATCAGTATTGGACTAGCGGATACGATTTACAATGAGCAGTTCTTC. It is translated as CAISIGLADTIYNEQFF.

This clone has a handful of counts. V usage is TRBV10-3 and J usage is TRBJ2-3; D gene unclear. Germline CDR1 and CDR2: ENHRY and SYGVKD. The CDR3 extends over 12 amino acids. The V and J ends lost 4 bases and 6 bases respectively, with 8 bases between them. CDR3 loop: CAISVEADTQYF. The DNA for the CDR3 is TGTGCCATCAGTGTGGAAGCGGATACGCAGTATTTT.

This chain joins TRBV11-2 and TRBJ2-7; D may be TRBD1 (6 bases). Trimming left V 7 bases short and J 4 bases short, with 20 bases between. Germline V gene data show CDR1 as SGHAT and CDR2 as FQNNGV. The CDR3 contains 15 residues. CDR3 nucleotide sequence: TGTGCCAGCACCTCAAAGGGGACAAGTCGGTACGAGCAGTACTTC. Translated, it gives CASTSKGTSRYEQYF.

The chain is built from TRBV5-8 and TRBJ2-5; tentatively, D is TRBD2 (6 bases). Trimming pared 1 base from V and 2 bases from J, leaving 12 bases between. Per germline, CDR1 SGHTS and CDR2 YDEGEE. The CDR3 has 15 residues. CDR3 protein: CASSLSGAQQETQYF. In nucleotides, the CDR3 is TGTGCCAGCAGCTTGTCGGGAGCGCAACAAGAGACCCAGTACTTC.